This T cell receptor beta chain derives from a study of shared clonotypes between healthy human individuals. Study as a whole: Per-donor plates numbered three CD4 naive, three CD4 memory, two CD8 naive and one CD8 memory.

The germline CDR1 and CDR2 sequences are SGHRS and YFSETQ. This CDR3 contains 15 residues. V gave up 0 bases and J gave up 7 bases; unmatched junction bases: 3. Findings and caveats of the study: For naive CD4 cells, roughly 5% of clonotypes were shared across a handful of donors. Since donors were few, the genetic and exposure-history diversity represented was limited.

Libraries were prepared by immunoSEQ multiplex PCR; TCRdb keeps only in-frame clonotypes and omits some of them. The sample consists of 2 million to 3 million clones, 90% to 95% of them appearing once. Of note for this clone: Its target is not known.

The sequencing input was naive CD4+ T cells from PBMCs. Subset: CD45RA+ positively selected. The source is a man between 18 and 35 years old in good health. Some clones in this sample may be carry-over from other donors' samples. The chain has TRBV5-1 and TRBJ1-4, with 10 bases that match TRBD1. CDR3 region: CASSLGGQGFEKLFF. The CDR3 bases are TGCGCCAGCAGCTTGGGGGGACAGGGGTTTGAAAAACTGTTTTTT.